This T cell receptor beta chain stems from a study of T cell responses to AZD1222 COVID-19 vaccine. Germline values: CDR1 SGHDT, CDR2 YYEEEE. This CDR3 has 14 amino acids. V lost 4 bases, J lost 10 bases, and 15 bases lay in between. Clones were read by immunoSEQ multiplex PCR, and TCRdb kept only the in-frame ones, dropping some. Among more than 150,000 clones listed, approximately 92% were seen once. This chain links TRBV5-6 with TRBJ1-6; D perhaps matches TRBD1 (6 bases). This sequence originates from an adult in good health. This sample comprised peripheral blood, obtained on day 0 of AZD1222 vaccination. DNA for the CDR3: TGTGCCAGCAGCATAGCACAGGGTGGGTCACCCCTCCACTTT. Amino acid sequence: CASSIAQGGSPLHF.